Listed here are 20 T cell receptor beta chains from one sample, sequenced in a study of OX40 agonist ivuxolimab in advanced cancers. Measured with immunoSEQ multiplex PCR; TCRdb has only the in-frame clones, and not every one. Among some 90,000 clones, around 86% were seen once, and the ten largest hold under 0.35%. The sequenced sample was CD4+ or CD8+ T cells sorted from blood, obtained in a trial of the OX40 agonist ivuxolimab. The receptors originated from an adult with an advanced solid tumor such as melanoma, head and neck, liver or kidney cancer.

This sequence joins TRBV5-8 and TRBJ2-6; D tentatively reads TRBD1 or TRBD2 (6 bases each). The CDR3 runs 15 residues. V dropped 4 bases and J dropped 0 bases, with 8 bases sitting between them. The V gene's germline CDR1 is SGHTS and CDR2 YDEGEE. The CDR3 region has the DNA TGTGCCAGCAGCGCGGGACACTCTGGGGCCAACGTCCTGACTTTC. Protein sequence: CASSAGHSGANVLTF.

The chain is built from TRBV11-3 and TRBJ2-7; 10 positions match TRBD1. Germline CDR1 reads SGHNT; CDR2 reads YENEEA. After removal of 1 base from V and 5 bases from J, the junction contained 5 bases not matched to a gene. CDR3 length equals 15 residues. CDR3 protein: CASSLAGTGVDEQYF. DNA for the CDR3: TGTGCCAGCAGCTTAGCCGGGACAGGGGTCGACGAGCAGTACTTC.

V is TRBV29-1 and J is TRBJ2-7; TRBD1 is a possible D gene (6 bases). V was clipped by 6 bases and J by 6 bases, with 18 bases between them. Germline CDR1 is SQVTM and CDR2 is ANQGSEA. The CDR3 has 13 amino acids. The CDR3 sequence: CSVITGLQFEQYF. The CDR3 coding sequence is TGCAGCGTGATAACAGGGTTACAGTTCGAGCAGTACTTC.

The chain recombines TRBV19 with TRBJ1-4; no reliable D call. V lost 2 bases, J lost 3 bases, and 10 bases lay in between. CDR1 and CDR2 from the germline V gene are LNHDA and SQIVND (reference sequence). This CDR3 has 15 residues. CDR3 in DNA: TGTGCCAGTAGTATAAAGAAGGCTTCTAATGAAAAACTGTTTTTT. Its protein is CASSIKKASNEKLFF.

This chain links TRBV30 with TRBJ1-2, with D hard to call. Germline CDR1 is GTSNPN and CDR2 is SVGIG (reference sequence). This CDR3 comprises 18 residues. V was trimmed by 4 bases and J by 5 bases, leaving 29 bases between them. The CDR3 bases are TGTGCCTGGAACAAACCGGGTCCCCATCTCGGCATAAGATATGGCTACACCTTC. This gives the protein CAWNKPGPHLGIRYGYTF.

CDR3 in amino acids: CASSPASGGLYGYTF. The CDR3 region has the DNA TGTGCCAGCAGTCCCGCGAGTGGAGGGCTCTATGGCTACACCTTC. The genes are TRBV27 and TRBJ1-2; D ambiguous. Germline assignment: CDR1 MNHEY and CDR2 SMNVEV (reference sequence). The CDR3 sequence is 15 residues long. Between the trimmed V and J ends, which lost 5 bases and 4 bases, there was a span of 17 bases.

This clone occurred once. At one end, the junction sequence differs from germline, possibly due to a read error. The same CDR3 also results from other DNA sequences found in this sample. This chain joins TRBV2 and TRBJ1-3, with D perhaps matching TRBD1 (5 bases). Germline CDR1 and CDR2: SNHLY and FYNNEI. The CDR3 is 13 amino acids. CDR3 DNA: TGTGCCAGCAGAAACGGGGCTGGAAACACCATATACTTT. Protein: CASRNGAGNTIYF.

The chain employs TRBV5-1 and TRBJ2-3, with 8 bases that match TRBD1. Germline CDR1 is SGHRS and CDR2 is YFSETQ. CDR3 size: 20 residues. V shed 2 bases and J 3 bases; nucleotides not matched to a gene: 20. In DNA, the CDR3 is TGCGCCAGCAGCTTTGGGCGAGTCGCACTGGGGCGGACAGGGACAGATACGCAGTATTTT. Encoded protein: CASSFGRVALGRTGTDTQYF.

The V and J genes are TRBV19 and TRBJ1-3; 10 bases are a match to TRBD1. Trimming cost V 6 bases and J 4 bases; bases outside gene matches: 9. CDR1 and CDR2 (germline): LNHDA, SQIVND (reference sequence). The CDR3 loop spans 16 amino acids. CDR3 in amino acids: CASSATGQGTGNTIYF. The CDR3 DNA reads TGTGCCAGTAGCGCCACGGGACAGGGGACCGGAAACACCATATATTTT.

Worth noting for this clone: A read error is possible here, since a much larger clone lies one base away. The chain recombines TRBV11-2 with TRBJ2-5, with a tentative D call TRBD1 (5 bases). V shed 2 bases and J shed 4 bases, with 8 bases lying between them. The CDR3 sequence is 13 residues long. CDR1 is SGHAT, CDR2 FQNNGV, per germline. CDR3 bases: TGTGCCAGCAGCTTAAATCAGGGAGAGACCCAGTACTTC. Amino acid sequence: CASSLNQGETQYF.

The chain is built from TRBV5-1 and TRBJ2-1; D is possibly TRBD1 or TRBD2 (5 bases each). Trimming cost V 3 bases and J 9 bases, with 19 bases left between them. This CDR3 spans 15 amino acids. Germline-derived CDR1 and CDR2 are SGHRS and YFSETQ. The CDR3 nucleotides are TGCGCCAGCAGCTCAGCCGGACTGGGGCCTACTGAGCAGTTCTTC. Its translation: CASSSAGLGPTEQFF.

V usage is TRBV6-4 and J usage is TRBJ2-7, with D hard to call. There are 13 residues in the CDR3. Germline V gives CDR1 MRHNA, CDR2 SNTAGT. Trimming took off 2 bases at V and 3 bases at J, with 8 bases between the two ends. CDR3 sequence: CASSDRASYEQYF. Written as DNA, the CDR3 is TGTGCCAGCAGTGACAGGGCTAGCTACGAGCAGTACTTC.

The chain couples TRBV7-9 to TRBJ2-5; D remains unclear. The CDR3 is 12 amino acids. Trimming removed 8 bases from V and 1 base from J, with 8 bases in between. From germline, CDR1 is SEHNR and CDR2 FQNEAQ (reference sequence). The CDR3 spells CASLQVQETQYF. In DNA form, the CDR3 reads TGTGCCAGCCTCCAGGTCCAAGAGACCCAGTACTTC.

This chain uses TRBV19 with TRBJ1-2; TRBD1 aligns across 10 bases. CDR3 length: 16 residues. Trimming took 4 bases from V and 7 from J; bases not matched to a gene: 12. Germline V lookup: CDR1 LNHDA, CDR2 SQIVND (reference sequence). CDR3 protein: CASSSRDRGSRIGYTF. The DNA of the CDR3 is TGTGCCAGTAGTAGCCGGGACAGGGGATCCCGGATTGGCTACACCTTC.

V usage is TRBV6-5 and J usage is TRBJ1-1; the D is unclear. Germline lookup yields CDR1 MNHEY and CDR2 SVGAGI. V was pared by 0 bases and J by 2 bases, with 1 base between. This CDR3 contains 12 residues. Here the CDR3 reads CASSYSNTEAFF. The CDR3 bases are TGTGCCAGCAGTTACTCAAACACTGAAGCTTTCTTT.

The chain is built from TRBV19 and TRBJ1-4; tentative D call: TRBD1 (5 bases). This CDR3 has 15 residues. Germline V gene sequence: CDR1 LNHDA, CDR2 SQIVND (reference sequence). The V end was cut by 5 bases, the J end by 4 bases, with 14 bases between. The CDR3: CASSRGGLYNEKLFF. Written as DNA, the CDR3 is TGTGCCAGTAGTCGGGGCGGACTCTATAATGAAAAACTGTTTTTT.

J is TRBJ1-2 and V is TRBV9; TRBD1 agrees at 9 bases. Germline V lookup: CDR1 SGDLS, CDR2 YYNGEE. The trim removed 0 bases at V and 4 bases at J, leaving 4 bases unmatched. This CDR3 spans 15 amino acids. The CDR3 DNA reads TGTGCCAGCAGCGTAGGGGGACAGGGATCCTATGGCTACACCTTC. This translates into CASSVGGQGSYGYTF.

The chain links TRBV5-1 to TRBJ1-2; TRBD1 might be the D (5 bases). Germline V gene lookup returns CDR1 SGHRS and CDR2 YFSETQ. Trimming cost V 0 bases and J 0 bases, with 12 bases left between them. The length of the CDR3 is 16 residues. In DNA, the CDR3 is TGCGCCAGCAGCTTGGGATCTGGGGGAGCTAACTATGGCTACACCTTC. Amino acid sequence: CASSLGSGGANYGYTF.

J is TRBJ2-7 and V is TRBV27; the match to TRBD1 covers 8 bases. Unmatched junction bases numbered 10, after V lost 8 bases and J lost 4 bases. Germline CDR1 is MNHEY and CDR2 is SMNVEV (reference sequence). This CDR3 has 14 amino acids. The CDR3 coding sequence is TGTGCCAGCTCCACAGGACAGGGCCGGTACGAGCAGTACTTC. As protein: CASSTGQGRYEQYF.

J is TRBJ2-3 and V is TRBV27; D is uncertain. V gave up 5 bases and J gave up 6 bases, with 12 bases separating them. This CDR3 contains 13 residues. From germline, CDR1 is MNHEY and CDR2 SMNVEV (reference sequence). The CDR3 loop is CASSPLDADTQYF. The CDR3 bases are TGTGCCAGCAGTCCCTTGGACGCTGATACGCAGTATTTT.